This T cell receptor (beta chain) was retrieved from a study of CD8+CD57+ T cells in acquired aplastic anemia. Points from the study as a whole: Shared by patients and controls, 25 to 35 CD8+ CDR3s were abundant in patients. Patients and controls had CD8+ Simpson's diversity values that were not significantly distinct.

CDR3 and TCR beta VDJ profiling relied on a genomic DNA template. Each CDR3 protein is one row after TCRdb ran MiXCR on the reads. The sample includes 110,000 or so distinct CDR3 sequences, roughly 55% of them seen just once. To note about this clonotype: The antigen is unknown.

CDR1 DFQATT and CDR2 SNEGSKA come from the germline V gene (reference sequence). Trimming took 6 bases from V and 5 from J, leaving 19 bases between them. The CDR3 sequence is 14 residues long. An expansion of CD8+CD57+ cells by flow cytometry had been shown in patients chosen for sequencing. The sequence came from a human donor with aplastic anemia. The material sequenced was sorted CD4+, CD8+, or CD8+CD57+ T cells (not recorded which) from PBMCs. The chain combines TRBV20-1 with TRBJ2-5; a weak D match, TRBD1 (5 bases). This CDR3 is CSARALTVWETQYF. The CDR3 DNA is TGCAGTGCCCGCGCCCTGACAGTATGGGAGACCCAGTACTTC.